This note documents a single T cell receptor beta chain sequence. V dropped 4 bases and J dropped 3; count of bases not matched to a gene: 10. The CDR3 covers 16 residues. CDR1 and CDR2 from the germline V gene are SGDLS and YYNGEE. The repertoire was sequenced with immunoSEQ multiplex PCR; TCRdb's copy has only in-frame clones and lacks some. This table has some 74,000 clones, roughly 92% appearing once. This entry comes from a study of T cell changes during pregnancy in multiple sclerosis. This receptor was obtained from a female donor with multiple sclerosis, enrolled in a pregnancy study. V usage is TRBV9 and J usage is TRBJ2-3; the match to TRBD1 covers 8 bases. Sequenced material: peripheral blood, taken before pregnancy. The CDR3 protein is CASSKSGTGLTDTQYF. In DNA form, the CDR3 reads TGTGCCAGCAGCAAATCCGGGACAGGTCTGACAGATACGCAGTATTTT.